This TCR beta chain is from a study of identical twins. TCRdb re-called the 5' RACE reads through MiXCR, storing one row per CDR3 protein. The sample includes 400,000 to 550,000 distinct CDR3 sequences, approximately 22% of them seen just once. The V gene's germline CDR1 is DFQATT and CDR2 SNEGSKA (reference sequence). This CDR3 is built from 17 residues. The trim removed 3 bases at V and 2 bases at J, leaving 13 bases unmatched. This clonotype was counted a single time. These data were also reused for a study on T cells expressing NK-cell markers. According to that study: The same clonotypes also predominated in the CD3+CD56-NKG2C+ fraction of four donors.

Sequencing used CD4+ T cells sorted from blood. The clonotype was recovered from a young woman in good health. J is TRBJ2-3 and V is TRBV20-1; 8 bases map to TRBD2. The CDR3 DNA follows: TGCAGTGCTAGTTCTCCCTTCACGCGGGGGGACACAGATACGCAGTATTTT. Translated: CSASSPFTRGDTDTQYF.